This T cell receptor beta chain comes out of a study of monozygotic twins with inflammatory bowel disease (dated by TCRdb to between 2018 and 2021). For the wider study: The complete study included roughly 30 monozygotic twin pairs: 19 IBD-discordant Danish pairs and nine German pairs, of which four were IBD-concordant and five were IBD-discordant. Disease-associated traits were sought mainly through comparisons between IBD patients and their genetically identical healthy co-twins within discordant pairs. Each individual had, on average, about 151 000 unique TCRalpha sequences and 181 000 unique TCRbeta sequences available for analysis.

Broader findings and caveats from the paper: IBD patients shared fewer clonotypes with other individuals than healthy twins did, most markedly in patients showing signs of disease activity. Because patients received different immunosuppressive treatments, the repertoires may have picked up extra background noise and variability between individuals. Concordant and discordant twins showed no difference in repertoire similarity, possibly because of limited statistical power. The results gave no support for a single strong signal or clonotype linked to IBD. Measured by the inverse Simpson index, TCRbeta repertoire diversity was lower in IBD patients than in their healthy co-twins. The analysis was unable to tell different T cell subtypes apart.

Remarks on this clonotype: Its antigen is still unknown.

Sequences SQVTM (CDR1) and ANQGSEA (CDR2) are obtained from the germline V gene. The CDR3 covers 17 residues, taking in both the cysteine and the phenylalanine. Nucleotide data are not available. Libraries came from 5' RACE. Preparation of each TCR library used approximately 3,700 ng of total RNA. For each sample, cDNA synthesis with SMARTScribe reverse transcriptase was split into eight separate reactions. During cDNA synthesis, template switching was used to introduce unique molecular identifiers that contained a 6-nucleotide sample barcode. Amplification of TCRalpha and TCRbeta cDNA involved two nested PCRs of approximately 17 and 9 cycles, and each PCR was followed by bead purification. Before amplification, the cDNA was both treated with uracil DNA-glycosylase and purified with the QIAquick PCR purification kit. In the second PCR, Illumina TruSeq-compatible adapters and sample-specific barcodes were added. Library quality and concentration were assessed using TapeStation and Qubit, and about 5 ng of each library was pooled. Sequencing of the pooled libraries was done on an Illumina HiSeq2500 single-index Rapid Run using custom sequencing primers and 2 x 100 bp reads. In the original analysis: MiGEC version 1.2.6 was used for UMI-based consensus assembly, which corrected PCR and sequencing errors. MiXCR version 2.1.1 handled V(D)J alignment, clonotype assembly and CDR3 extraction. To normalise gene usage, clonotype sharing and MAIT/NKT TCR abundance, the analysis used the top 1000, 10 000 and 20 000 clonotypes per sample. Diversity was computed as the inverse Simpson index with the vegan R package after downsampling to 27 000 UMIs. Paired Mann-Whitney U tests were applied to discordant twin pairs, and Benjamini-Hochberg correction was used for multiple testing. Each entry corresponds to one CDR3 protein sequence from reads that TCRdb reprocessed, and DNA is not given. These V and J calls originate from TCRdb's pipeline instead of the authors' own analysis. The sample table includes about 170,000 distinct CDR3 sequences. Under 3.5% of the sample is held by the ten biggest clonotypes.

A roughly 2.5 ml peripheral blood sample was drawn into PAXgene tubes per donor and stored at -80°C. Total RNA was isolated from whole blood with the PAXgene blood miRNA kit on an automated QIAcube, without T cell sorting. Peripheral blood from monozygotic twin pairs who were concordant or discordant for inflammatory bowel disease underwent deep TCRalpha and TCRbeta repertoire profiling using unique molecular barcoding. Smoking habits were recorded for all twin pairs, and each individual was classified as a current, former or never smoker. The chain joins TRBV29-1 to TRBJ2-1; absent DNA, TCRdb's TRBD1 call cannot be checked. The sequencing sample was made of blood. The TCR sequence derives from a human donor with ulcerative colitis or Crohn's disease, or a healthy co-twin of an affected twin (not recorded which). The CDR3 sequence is CSVAAPKGGRFHNEQFF.